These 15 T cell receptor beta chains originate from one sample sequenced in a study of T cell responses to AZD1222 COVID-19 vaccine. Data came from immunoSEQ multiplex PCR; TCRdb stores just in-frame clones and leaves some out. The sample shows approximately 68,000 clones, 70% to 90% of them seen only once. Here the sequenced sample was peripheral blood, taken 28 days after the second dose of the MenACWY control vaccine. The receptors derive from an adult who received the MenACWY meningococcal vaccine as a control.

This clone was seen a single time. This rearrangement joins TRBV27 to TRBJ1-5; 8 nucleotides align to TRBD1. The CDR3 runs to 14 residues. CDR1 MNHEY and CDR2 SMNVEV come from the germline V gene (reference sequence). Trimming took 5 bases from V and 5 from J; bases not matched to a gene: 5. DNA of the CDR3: TGTGCCAGCAGTCTCGACAGGGGTTATCAGCCCCAGCATTTT. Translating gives CASSLDRGYQPQHF.

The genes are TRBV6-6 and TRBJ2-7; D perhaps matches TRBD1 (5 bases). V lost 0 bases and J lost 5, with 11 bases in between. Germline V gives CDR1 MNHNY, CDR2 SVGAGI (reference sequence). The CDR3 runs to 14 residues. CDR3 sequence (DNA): TGTGCCAGCAGTTACTCCCCCGAAGGGGACGAGCAGTACTTC. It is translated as CASSYSPEGDEQYF.

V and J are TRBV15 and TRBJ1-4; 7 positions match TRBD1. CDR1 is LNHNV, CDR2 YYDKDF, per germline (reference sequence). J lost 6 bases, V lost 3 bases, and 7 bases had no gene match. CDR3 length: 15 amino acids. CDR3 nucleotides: TGTGCCACCAGCAGGCAAACAGGGGCGGATGAAAAACTGTTTTTT. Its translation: CATSRQTGADEKLFF.

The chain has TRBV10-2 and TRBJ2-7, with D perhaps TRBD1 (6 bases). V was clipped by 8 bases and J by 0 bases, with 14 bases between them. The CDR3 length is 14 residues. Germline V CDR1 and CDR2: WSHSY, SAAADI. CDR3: CASSTPGHSYEQYF. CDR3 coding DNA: TGCGCCAGCTCCACTCCGGGACACTCCTACGAGCAGTACTTC.

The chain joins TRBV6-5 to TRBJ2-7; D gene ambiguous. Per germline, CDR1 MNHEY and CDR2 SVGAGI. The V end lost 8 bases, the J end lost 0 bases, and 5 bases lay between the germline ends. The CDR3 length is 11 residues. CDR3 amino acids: CASGNSYEQYF. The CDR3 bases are TGTGCCAGCGGAAACTCCTACGAGCAGTACTTC.

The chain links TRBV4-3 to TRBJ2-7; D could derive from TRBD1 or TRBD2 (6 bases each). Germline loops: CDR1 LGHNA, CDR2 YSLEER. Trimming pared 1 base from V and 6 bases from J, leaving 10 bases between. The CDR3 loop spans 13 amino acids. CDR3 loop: CASSQGLGGEQYF. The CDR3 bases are TGCGCCAGCAGCCAAGGACTAGGGGGCGAGCAGTACTTC.

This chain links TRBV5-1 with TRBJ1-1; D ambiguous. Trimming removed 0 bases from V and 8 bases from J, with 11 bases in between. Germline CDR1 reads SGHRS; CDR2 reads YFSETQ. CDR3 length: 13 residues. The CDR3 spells CASSLAVSAEAFF. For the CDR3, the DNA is TGCGCCAGCAGCTTGGCCGTCTCAGCAGAAGCTTTCTTT.

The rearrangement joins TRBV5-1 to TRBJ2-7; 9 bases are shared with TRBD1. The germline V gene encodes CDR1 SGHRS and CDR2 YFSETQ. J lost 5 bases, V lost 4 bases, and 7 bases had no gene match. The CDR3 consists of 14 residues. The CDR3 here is CASSQTGTGNEQYF. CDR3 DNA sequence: TGCGCCAGCAGCCAGACCGGGACAGGGAACGAGCAGTACTTC.

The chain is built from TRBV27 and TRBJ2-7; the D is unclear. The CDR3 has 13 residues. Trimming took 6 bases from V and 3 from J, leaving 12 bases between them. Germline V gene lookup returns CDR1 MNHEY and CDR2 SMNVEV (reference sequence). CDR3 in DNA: TGTGCCAGCAGCCCAGCTCTCGGCTACGAGCAGTACTTC. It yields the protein CASSPALGYEQYF.

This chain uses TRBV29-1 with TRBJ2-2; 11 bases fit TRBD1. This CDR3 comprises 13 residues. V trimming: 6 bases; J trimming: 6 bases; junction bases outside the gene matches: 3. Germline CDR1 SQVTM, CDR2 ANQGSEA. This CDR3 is CSVGQGGAGELFF. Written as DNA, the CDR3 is TGCAGCGTGGGACAGGGGGGCGCCGGGGAGCTGTTTTTT.

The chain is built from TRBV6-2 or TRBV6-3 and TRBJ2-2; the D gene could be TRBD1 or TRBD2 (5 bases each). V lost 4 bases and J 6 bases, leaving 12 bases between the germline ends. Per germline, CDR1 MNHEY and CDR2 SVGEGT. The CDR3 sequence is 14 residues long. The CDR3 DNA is TGTGCCAGCAGTTGGGACCTGACGGCCGGGGAGCTGTTTTTT. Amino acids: CASSWDLTAGELFF.

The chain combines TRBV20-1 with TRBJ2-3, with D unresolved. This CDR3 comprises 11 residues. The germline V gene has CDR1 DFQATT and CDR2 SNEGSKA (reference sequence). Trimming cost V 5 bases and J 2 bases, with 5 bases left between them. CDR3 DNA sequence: TGCAGTGCTTGGATCACAGATACGCAGTATTTT. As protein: CSAWITDTQYF.

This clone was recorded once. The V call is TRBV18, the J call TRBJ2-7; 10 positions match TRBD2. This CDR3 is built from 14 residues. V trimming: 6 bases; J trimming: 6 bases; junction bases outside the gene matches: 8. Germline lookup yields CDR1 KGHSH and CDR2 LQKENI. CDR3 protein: CASSTSGNIREQYF. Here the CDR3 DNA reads TGTGCCAGCTCCACTAGCGGGAACATTCGCGAGCAGTACTTC. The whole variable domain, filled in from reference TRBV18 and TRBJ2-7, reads NAGVMQNPRHLVRRRGQEARLRCSPMKGHSHVYWYRQLPEEGLKFMVYLQKENIIDESGMPKERFSAEFPKEGPSILRIQQVVRGDSAAYFCASSTSGNIREQYFGPGTRLTVT.

The CDR3 sequence is CASSSSRTGDLEKLFF. The CDR3, as DNA: TGTGCCAGCAGTTCCTCCCGGACAGGCGACCTTGAAAAACTGTTTTTT. The gene calls are TRBV28 and TRBJ1-4; 7 positions agree with TRBD1. Germline loops: CDR1 MDHEN, CDR2 SYDVKM. J was trimmed by 7 bases and V by 4 bases; bases with no gene match: 12. This CDR3 spans 16 amino acids.

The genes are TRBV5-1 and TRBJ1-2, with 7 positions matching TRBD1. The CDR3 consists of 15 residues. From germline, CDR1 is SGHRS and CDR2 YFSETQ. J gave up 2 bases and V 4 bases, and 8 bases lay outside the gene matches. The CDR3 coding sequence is TGCGCCAGCAGCCACGATCCGACAGGGAACTATGGCTACACCTTC. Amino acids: CASSHDPTGNYGYTF.